This T cell receptor (beta chain) is drawn from a study of T cell clonality in common variable immunodeficiency (dated by TCRdb to about 2015). For sequencing, equivalent amounts of genomic DNA were input from CVID and control samples. For every sample, a 60 bp segment covering the rearranged TCRbeta CDR3 region was amplified and then sequenced. The immunoSEQ assay, a bias-corrected multiplex PCR with high-throughput sequencing, was employed for TCRbeta amplification. In the original analysis: Every unique nucleotide sequence was considered a clone and was annotated with V, D and J genes, copy number and frequency. Sequences were labeled productive if in frame, and non-productive if out of frame or containing stop codons. As previously described, clonality was computed from Shannon's entropy. The predicted amino acid sequences of productive clones were used to derive mean CDR3 Kyte-Doolittle hydropathy. The R hclust function was used to hierarchically cluster scaled V gene usage with Manhattan distance and complete linkage. To assess clone sharing by CDR3 amino acid sequence, 12 repertoires per group were resampled over 100 rounds. Repertoires were searched for approximately 70 published EBV-specific and 245 published CMV-specific TCRbeta sequences. Analysis left out two CVID samples that produced under 10,000 sequences, so some 45 CVID repertoires remained. Entries here come from immuneACCESS through TCRdb and include only in-frame sequences with V and J called. Some clones fail to appear in such tables; in the studies checked, an unresolved V gene covers under half of the shortfall, and the cause of the remainder is unknown. D and trimming come from the DNA, and the V and J calls and clone size come from that table. The table puts about 59,000 clones in this sample, none counted just once. About 0.85% of the sample rests with the top ten.

General study outcomes and caveats: TCRbeta clonality was higher in CVID subjects than in healthy controls (t-test p = 0.018), and the increase was most characteristic of about a third of subjects. Fewer deletions and N-nucleotide insertions were reportedly observed in CVID TCRbeta sequences, and highly modified clones with 13 or more V deletions were reportedly absent from CVID TCRbeta sequences. Fewer TCRbeta clones were shared among CVID subjects than among healthy controls (p < 0.0001). Correlations between repertoire features and clinical complications were limited by patient heterogeneity within the CVID cohort. Despite equal DNA input, controls averaged about 81,820 unique sequences per sample versus around 30,000 in CVID samples. The authors noted that sequencing repertoires of T cell subpopulations would be needed to clarify what caused the increased clonality in CVID.

There are many counts of this clone. The antigen it binds to is not known. Predominantly Caucasian heritage was noted among both the CVID patients and the healthy controls. Heparinized peripheral whole blood samples of roughly 5 to 9 ml were obtained from each donor. Genomic DNA from adults with common variable immune deficiency (CVID) and from healthy adult controls was used to sequence TCRbeta CDR3 repertoires. There were about 22 healthy adult volunteers in the control group (approximately 12 female and ten or so male), ranging in age from about 23 to 75 years, with a mean age of around 31. Diluted blood was subjected to density centrifugation over Hypaque 1077 or Ficoll-Paque for isolation of peripheral blood mononuclear cells. Genomic DNA was obtained from unsorted mononuclear cells through either Qiagen column purification or a centrifugation-based method. The clonotype comes from a person aged 18 to 75 in good health. The source material was peripheral blood mononuclear cells.

The sequenced part of the CDR3 DNA is TGCAGTGCTAGGCATAGGGACTGGCAAGAGACC. It is translated as CSARHRDWQET. The full CDR3 protein is CSARHRDWQETQYF. The chain couples TRBV20-1 to TRBJ2-5; possibly the D gene is TRBD2, per 6 matching bases. From the germline J gene comes the end of the CDR3, since the read stops 3 residues before it. The V and J ends are trimmed by 3 bases and 2 bases, leaving 13 bases between them. The germline V gene (reference sequence) provides CDR1 DFQATT and CDR2 SNEGSKA. The CDR3 covers 14 residues, taking in both the cysteine and the phenylalanine. Sequencing covers 33 bases of the CDR3, shown here with the frame starting at base 1.